This TCR beta chain is from a study of blood T cells in healthy people across ages. A sample-barcoded 5' primer and a J-beta primer mix were used in a second PCR of roughly 7 to 12 cycles. Template switching added a 12-random-nucleotide identifier to every cDNA molecule. Each CDR3 protein gets one entry after TCRdb re-called the 5' RACE reads with MiXCR. The sample yields 710,000 or so distinct CDR3 sequences, about 20% seen once. This CDR3 is 14 amino acids long. V lost 5 bases and J lost 6, with 14 bases in between. Germline lookup yields CDR1 MNHEY and CDR2 SVGEGT. As regards this clonotype: Its specificity is not known.

General observations from the study: In older individuals, TCR beta diversity per million T cells was lower, falling roughly linearly with age. There was no known CMV status for donors, so expanded clonotype changes were possibly confounded. Long-lived donors had more naive CD4+ cells and higher diversity than aged donors.

Source material: blood. This clonotype originated in a man in his sixties or seventies in good health. The chain links TRBV6-2 or TRBV6-3 to TRBJ2-1; a weak D match, TRBD1 (5 bases). The DNA of the CDR3 is TGTGCCAGCAGTACCGCAACAGGTCCCAATGAGCAGTTCTTC. Its protein product is CASSTATGPNEQFF.